This T cell receptor (beta chain) is drawn from a study of beta chain features in type 1 diabetes (dated by TCRdb to the late 2010s). Study-level background: Mean age, gender distribution, total cell number and subset yield did not differ between patients and healthy donors. A total of about 100,000,000 sorted cells were examined across all samples, and RNA yield correlated strongly with the number of cells per subset. The study compared the TCRB repertoires of sorted circulating CD4+ T cell subsets in recently diagnosed type 1 diabetes patients with those in matched healthy donors. Whereas all 28 donors provided naive and central memory subsets, regulatory and stem cell-like memory subsets were isolated from just 8 patients and about 8 healthy donors. General conclusions and limits of the study: Because cDNA rather than genomic DNA was sequenced, highly expressing activated cells could have been over-represented, although no difference in activation and CD3 levels was found between groups. The naive, central memory and regulatory TCRB repertoires appeared to resemble one another more closely among patients than among healthy donors. At VDJ recombination sites, type 1 diabetes patients had fewer insertions and more deleted nucleotides, which implies abnormalities in thymic rearrangement. A moderate but significant shortening of TCRB CDR3 length was observed in type 1 diabetes patients in all four CD4+ subsets. Shorter templates might have been favored by PCR, but patient and control samples were amplified and corrected together, so both groups would have been affected equally by any skew. HLA sub-analyses involved small numbers of individuals, so any influence of HLA type on TCRB rearrangement remained unresolved.

In this sample, this clone turned up a few times. The clone's antigen remains unknown. No base qualities exist here, and no much larger clone lies one base off it. Each donor gave one peripheral blood draw, roughly 110 mL on average, collected into heparinised tubes. Naive, central memory, regulatory and stem cell-like memory CD4+ T cells were sorted on a BD FACSAria II using a panel including CD45RO, CCR7, CD25, CD127, CD95 and CD27. Purity was above 95% for every sorted population. Right away, PBMCs were isolated by Lymphoprep density gradient centrifugation and were stained directly, with no culture step. So that batch effects would be minimized, each experiment stained and sorted samples in pairs, pairing one healthy donor with one patient. The entire amount of isolated RNA was reverse transcribed using the High Capacity cDNA Reverse Transcription Kit, so the sequenced TCRB transcripts were expressed ones. Deep immunoSEQ sequencing was performed on naive, central memory and regulatory T cell samples, with an average of roughly 3.5 million total reads per sample. After sorted cells were lysed in RLT buffer, RNA was extracted with DNase-treated RNeasy Micro or Mini kits, with the choice depending on cell number. To prevent cross-contamination, each cell subset was processed individually, whereas patient and healthy donor samples were processed jointly. TCRB sequences were amplified from cDNA with the immunoSEQ multiplex PCR, producing 87-bp fragments spanning the CDR3 region. Sequencing of the amplicons was done on the Illumina HiSeq platform. For the original study's pipeline: Synthetic template baselines were used to correct PCR bias computationally, reads within Hamming distance 2 were collapsed together, and singletons that could not be merged were discarded. Reads were aligned against IMGT to assign V, D and J genes, CDR3 length and insertions or deletions at six rearrangement sites. Within each subset, clonotype counts were normalized to sorted cell number, and only after that were true diversity and Gini coefficients computed with the tcR R package. The overlap coefficient, calculated on TCRB nucleotide sequences, was used to quantify repertoire sharing. As a proxy for the pre-selection repertoire, out-of-frame TCRB sequences from naive cells were analyzed. Held by TCRdb, this immuneACCESS table contains in-frame sequences only and omits some clones. Under half of the omission traces to an unresolved V gene where checked; the cause of the rest is unknown. V, J and clone size reflect that table, while D and trimming were determined from the DNA. The table for this sample lists 250,000 to 350,000 clones; about 15% of them were counted only once. The top ten clonotypes cover approximately 0.015% of the sample.

This sequence originates from a man aged 18 to 29 with type 1 diabetes. Sequences were obtained from naive CD4+ T cells from blood. Sample cell subset or site, as interpreted from the label and publication: true naive CD4+ T cells.

The CDR3 region reads CASSLAAGPNEQYF. The sequence in DNA is TGTGCCAGCTCTTTAGCGGCAGGACCGAACGAGCAGTACTTC. The chain is made from TRBV6-6 and TRBJ2-7, and the D gene may be TRBD2, 6 bases matching. Via the germline V gene (reference sequence), CDR1 is MNHNY and CDR2 SVGAGI. The CDR3 spans 14 residues, from the cysteine through the phenylalanine. CDR3 DNA only is kept here, 42 bases in frame from base 1. V loses 8 bases of germline sequence and J loses 5 bases, and the interval between the two ends is 19 bases.